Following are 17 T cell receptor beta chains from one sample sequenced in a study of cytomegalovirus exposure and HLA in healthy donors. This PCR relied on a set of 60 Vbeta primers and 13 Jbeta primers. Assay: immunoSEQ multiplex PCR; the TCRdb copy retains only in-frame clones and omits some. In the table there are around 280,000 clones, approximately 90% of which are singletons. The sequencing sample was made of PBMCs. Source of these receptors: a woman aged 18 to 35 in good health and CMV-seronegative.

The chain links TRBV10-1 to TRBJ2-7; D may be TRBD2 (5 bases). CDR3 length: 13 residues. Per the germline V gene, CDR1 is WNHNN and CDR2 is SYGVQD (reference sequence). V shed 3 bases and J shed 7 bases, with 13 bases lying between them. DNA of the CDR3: TGCGCCAGCAGTGAAGAGGGCTTCTCGGAGCAGTACTTC. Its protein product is CASSEEGFSEQYF.

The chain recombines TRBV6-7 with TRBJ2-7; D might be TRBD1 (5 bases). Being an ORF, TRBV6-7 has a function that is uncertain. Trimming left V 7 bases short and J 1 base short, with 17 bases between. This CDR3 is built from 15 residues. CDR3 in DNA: TGTGCCAGCACCACGCAGGGTCTTCCTTCCTACGAGCAGTACTTC. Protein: CASTTQGLPSYEQYF.

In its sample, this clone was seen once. The CDR3 DNA reads TGTGCCAGCAGTTCGCGACTAGCGAGCTCCGATACGCAGTATTTT. The encoded protein is CASSSRLASSDTQYF. The chain carries TRBV27 and TRBJ2-3; 8 bases are shared with TRBD2. J lost 6 bases, V lost 4 bases, and 9 bases had no gene match. Germline V gene lookup returns CDR1 MNHEY and CDR2 SMNVEV (reference sequence). This CDR3 is 15 amino acids long.

The CDR3 DNA reads TGTGCCAGCAGCCTAGTGAGGACTAATGAAAAACTGTTTTTT. Its protein is CASSLVRTNEKLFF. This chain uses TRBV14 with TRBJ1-4; the D is unclear. CDR1 is SGHDN, CDR2 FVKESK, per germline. The V end was cut by 4 bases, the J end by 2 bases, with 8 bases between. This CDR3 has 14 residues.

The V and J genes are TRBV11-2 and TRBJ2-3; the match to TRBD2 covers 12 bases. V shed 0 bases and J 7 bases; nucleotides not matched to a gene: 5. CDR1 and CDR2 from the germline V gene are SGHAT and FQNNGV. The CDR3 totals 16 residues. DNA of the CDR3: TGTGCCAGCAGCTTAGATCTACTAGCGGGGGGACATACGCAGTATTTT. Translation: CASSLDLLAGGHTQYF. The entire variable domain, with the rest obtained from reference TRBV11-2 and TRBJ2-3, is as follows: EAGVAQSPRYKIIEKRQSVAFWCNPISGHATLYWYQQILGQGPKLLIQFQNNGVVDDSQLPKDRFSAERLKGVDSTLKIQPAKLEDSAVYLCASSLDLLAGGHTQYFGPGTRLTVL.

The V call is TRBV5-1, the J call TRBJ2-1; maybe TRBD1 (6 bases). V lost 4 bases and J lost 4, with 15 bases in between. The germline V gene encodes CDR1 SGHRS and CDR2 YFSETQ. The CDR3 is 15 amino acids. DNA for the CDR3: TGCGCCAGCAGCCCCGACCCGACAGGATACAATGAGCAGTTCTTC. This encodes CASSPDPTGYNEQFF.

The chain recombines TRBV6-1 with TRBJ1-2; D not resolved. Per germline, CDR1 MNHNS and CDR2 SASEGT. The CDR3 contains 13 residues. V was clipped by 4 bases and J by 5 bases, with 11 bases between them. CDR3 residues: CASSVEVGYGYTF. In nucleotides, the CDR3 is TGTGCCAGCAGTGTCGAGGTTGGGTATGGCTACACCTTC.

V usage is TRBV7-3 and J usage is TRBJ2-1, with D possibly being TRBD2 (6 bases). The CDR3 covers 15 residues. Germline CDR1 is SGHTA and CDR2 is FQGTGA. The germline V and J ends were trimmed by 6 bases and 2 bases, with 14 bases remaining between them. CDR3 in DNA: TGTGCCAGCAGTCCCGGGACTCCCACCTACAATGAGCAGTTCTTC. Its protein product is CASSPGTPTYNEQFF.

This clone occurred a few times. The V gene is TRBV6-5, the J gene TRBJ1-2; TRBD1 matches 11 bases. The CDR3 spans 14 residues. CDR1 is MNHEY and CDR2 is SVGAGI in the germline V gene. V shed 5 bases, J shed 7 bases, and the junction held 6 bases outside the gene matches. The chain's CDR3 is CASSEGQGAGGYTF. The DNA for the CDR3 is TGTGCCAGCAGTGAAGGACAGGGGGCGGGTGGCTACACCTTC.

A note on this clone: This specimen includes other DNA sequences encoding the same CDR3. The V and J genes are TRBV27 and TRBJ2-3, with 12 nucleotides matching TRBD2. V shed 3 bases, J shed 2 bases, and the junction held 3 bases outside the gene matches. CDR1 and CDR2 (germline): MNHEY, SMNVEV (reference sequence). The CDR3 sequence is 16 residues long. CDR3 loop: CASSFLAGGFTDTQYF. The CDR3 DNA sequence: TGTGCCAGCAGTTTCCTAGCGGGGGGGTTCACAGATACGCAGTATTTT.

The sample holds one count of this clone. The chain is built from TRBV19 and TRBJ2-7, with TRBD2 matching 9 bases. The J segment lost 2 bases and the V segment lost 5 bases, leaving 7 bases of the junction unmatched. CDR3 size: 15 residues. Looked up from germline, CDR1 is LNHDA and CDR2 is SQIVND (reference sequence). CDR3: CASSGASGDTYEQYF. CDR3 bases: TGTGCCAGTAGTGGCGCTAGCGGGGATACCTACGAGCAGTACTTC.

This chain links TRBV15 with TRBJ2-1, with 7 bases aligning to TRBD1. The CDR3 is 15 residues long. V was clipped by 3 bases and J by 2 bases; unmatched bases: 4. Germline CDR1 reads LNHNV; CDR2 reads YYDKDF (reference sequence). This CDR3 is CATSRRTGTYNEQFF. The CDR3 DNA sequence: TGTGCCACCAGCAGGCGGACAGGCACCTACAATGAGCAGTTCTTC.

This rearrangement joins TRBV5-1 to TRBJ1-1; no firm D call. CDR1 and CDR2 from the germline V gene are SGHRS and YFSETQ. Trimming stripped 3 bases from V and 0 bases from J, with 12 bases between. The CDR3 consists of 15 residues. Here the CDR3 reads CASSSYSFMNTEAFF. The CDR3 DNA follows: TGCGCCAGCAGCTCCTACAGTTTCATGAACACTGAAGCTTTCTTT.

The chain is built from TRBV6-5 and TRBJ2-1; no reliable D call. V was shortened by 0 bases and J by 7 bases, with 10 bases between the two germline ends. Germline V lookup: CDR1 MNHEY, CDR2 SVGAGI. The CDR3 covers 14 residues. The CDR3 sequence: CASSYSSGGNEQFF. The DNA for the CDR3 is TGTGCCAGCAGTTACTCCTCAGGTGGGAATGAGCAGTTCTTC.

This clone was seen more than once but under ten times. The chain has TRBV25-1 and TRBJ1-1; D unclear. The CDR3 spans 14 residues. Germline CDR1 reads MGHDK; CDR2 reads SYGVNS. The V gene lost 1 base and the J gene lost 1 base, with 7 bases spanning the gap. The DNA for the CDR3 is TGTGCCAGCAGTGAATGGCGGCCGAACACTGAAGCTTTCTTT. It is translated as CASSEWRPNTEAFF. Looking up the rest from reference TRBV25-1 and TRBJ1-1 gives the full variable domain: EADIYQTPRYLVIGTGKKITLECSQTMGHDKMYWYQQDPGMELHLIHYSYGVNSTEKGDLSSESTVSRIRTEHFPLTLESARPSHTSQYLCASSEWRPNTEAFFGQGTRLTVV.

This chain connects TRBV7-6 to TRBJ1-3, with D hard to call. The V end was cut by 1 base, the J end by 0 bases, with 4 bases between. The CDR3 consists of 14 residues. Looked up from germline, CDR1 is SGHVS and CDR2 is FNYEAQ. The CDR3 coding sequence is TGTGCCAGCAGCTTAGGTAGCTCTGGAAACACCATATATTTT. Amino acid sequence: CASSLGSSGNTIYF.

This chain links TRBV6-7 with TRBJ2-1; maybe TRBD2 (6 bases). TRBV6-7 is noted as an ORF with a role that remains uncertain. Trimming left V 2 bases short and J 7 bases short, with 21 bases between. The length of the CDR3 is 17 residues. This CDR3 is CASSYILKGREENEQFF. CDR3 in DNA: TGTGCCAGCAGTTACATCTTAAAGGGTAGGGAGGAGAATGAGCAGTTCTTC.